The 29 T cell receptor beta chains reported below all come from one sample, sequenced in a study of TIL therapy for anti-PD-1-resistant metastatic lung cancer (dated by TCRdb to the early 2020s). Using bias-controlled multiplex PCR with the immunoSEQ v3 hsTCRB kit, the TCR beta CDR3 regions were amplified from genomic DNA. TCRdb mirrors the immuneACCESS table, restricted to in-frame sequences. Some clones are absent from its copies; in checked studies, under half trace to an unresolved V gene, and the reason for the others is unknown. The sample table holds more than 90,000 clones, of which roughly 65% were seen once. The biggest ten clones account for 10% to 11% of the sample. The meaning of the sample's time point label: pre-treatment sample, taken before nivolumab and TIL therapy. Baseline tumor samples were excised metastases, mostly pleural nodules or supraclavicular lymph nodes, from the same resection used to grow TIL.

Sample: tumor tissue, taken at baseline. These receptors were taken from a person aged 25-79 years with non-small cell lung cancer.

The chain carries TRBV6-5 and TRBJ1-2, with D maybe TRBD1 (6 bases). This CDR3 contains 12 residues. Germline V gene sequence: CDR1 MNHEY, CDR2 SVGAGI. V shed 9 bases and J shed 8 bases, with 16 bases lying between them. In DNA, the CDR3 is TGTGCCAGGGGGGGGCCCCGTGGGGGCTACACCTTC. Its protein is CARGGPRGGYTF.

The genes are TRBV9 and TRBJ2-2; D remains ambiguous. Looked up from germline, CDR1 is SGDLS and CDR2 is YYNGEE. V lost 0 bases to trimming and J lost 3 bases, with 12 bases between them. This CDR3 comprises 16 residues. In DNA, the CDR3 is TGTGCCAGCAGCGTAGAAGTAGTAGGGCACACCGGGGAGCTGTTTTTT. As protein: CASSVEVVGHTGELFF.

The V gene is TRBV30, the J gene TRBJ1-3; D gene uncertain. Trimming took off 2 bases at V and 0 bases at J, with 5 bases between the two ends. CDR1 is GTSNPN and CDR2 is SVGIG in the germline V gene (reference sequence). The CDR3 sequence is 13 residues long. The CDR3 DNA reads TGTGCCTGGAGTACGGGCTCTGGAAACACCATATATTTT. It codes for CAWSTGSGNTIYF.

This chain links TRBV28 with TRBJ2-7; 13 nucleotides match TRBD2. The V segment lost 6 bases and the J segment 4 bases; nucleotides outside the gene matches: 6. CDR1 is MDHEN and CDR2 is SYDVKM in the germline V gene. This CDR3 region has 15 residues. The CDR3 DNA is TGTGCCAGCAGGCCGGGACTAGCGGGATTTTACGAGCAGTACTTC. It encodes CASRPGLAGFYEQYF. The full variable domain, its missing parts supplied by reference TRBV28 and TRBJ2-7, is DVKVTQSSRYLVKRTGEKVFLECVQDMDHENMFWYRQDPGLGLRLIYFSYDVKMKEKGDIPEGYSVSREKKERFSLILESASTNQTSMYLCASRPGLAGFYEQYFGPGTRLTVT.

J is TRBJ2-7 and V is TRBV28; D gene ambiguous. CDR3 length: 13 amino acids. V was clipped by 5 bases and J by 2 bases, with 10 bases between them. Germline V lookup: CDR1 MDHEN, CDR2 SYDVKM. For the CDR3, the DNA is TGTGCCAGCAGTCCCCACACCCCCTACGAGCAGTACTTC. The encoded protein is CASSPHTPYEQYF.

The J gene is TRBJ1-5, the V gene TRBV5-1, with TRBD1 matching 7 bases. From germline, CDR1 is SGHRS and CDR2 YFSETQ. Trimming took 5 bases from V and 5 from J; bases not matched to a gene: 7. This CDR3 has 14 residues. The CDR3 reads CASSPGGKDQPQHF. The CDR3, as DNA: TGCGCCAGCAGTCCAGGGGGGAAGGATCAGCCCCAGCATTTT.

The chain carries TRBV6-6 and TRBJ1-6; the match to TRBD1 covers 7 bases. Germline CDR1 MNHNY, CDR2 SVGAGI (reference sequence). V lost 3 bases, J lost 10 bases, and 6 bases stayed unmatched. This CDR3 is built from 14 residues. DNA for the CDR3: TGTGCCAGCAGTTATGGACAGGCAAGATCACCCCTCCACTTT. As protein: CASSYGQARSPLHF.

The chain links TRBV28 to TRBJ1-6, with a tentative D call TRBD1 (6 bases). Looked up from germline, CDR1 is MDHEN and CDR2 is SYDVKM. Trimming took 6 bases from V and 13 from J, leaving 16 bases between them. This CDR3 region has 13 residues. For the CDR3, the DNA is TGTGCCAGCAGACGTGACCCAGGGGAGCCCCTCCACTTT. It specifies CASRRDPGEPLHF.

This sequence joins TRBV5-4 and TRBJ2-7; no firm D call. This CDR3 comprises 13 residues. The germline V and J ends were trimmed by 2 bases and 5 bases, with 11 bases remaining between them. From germline, CDR1 is SGHNT and CDR2 YYREEE (reference sequence). The DNA of the CDR3 is TGTGCCAGCAGCTTAACGAGTGGCAACGAGCAGTACTTC. Protein: CASSLTSGNEQYF.

The rearrangement links TRBV19 to TRBJ1-3; D uncertain. The CDR3 consists of 14 residues. Trimming cost V 6 bases and J 0 bases, with 9 bases left between them. Germline CDR1 and CDR2: LNHDA and SQIVND (reference sequence). CDR3: CASSQLYSGNTIYF. CDR3 in DNA: TGTGCCAGTAGCCAGCTATACTCTGGAAACACCATATATTTT. The variable domain in full, completed from reference TRBV19 and TRBJ1-3, reads DGGITQSPKYLFRKEGQNVTLSCEQNLNHDAMYWYRQDPGQGLRLIYYSQIVNDFQKGDIAEGYSVSREKKESFPLTVTSAQKNPTAFYLCASSQLYSGNTIYFGEGSWLTVV.

In this sample, this clone turned up a few times. This chain uses TRBV5-8 with TRBJ2-5; tentative D call: TRBD1 (6 bases). The CDR3 is 13 residues long. Germline V gene lookup returns CDR1 SGHTS and CDR2 YDEGEE. The V and J ends lost 2 bases and 4 bases respectively, with 9 bases between them. The CDR3 DNA is TGTGCCAGCAGCTTTACAGGGCTAGAGACCCAGTACTTC. Translation gives CASSFTGLETQYF.

This chain connects TRBV5-1 to TRBJ1-4; 7 bases match TRBD1. Unmatched junction bases numbered 14, after V lost 4 bases and J lost 8 bases. The CDR3 runs 16 residues. Germline assignment: CDR1 SGHRS and CDR2 YFSETQ. The CDR3 DNA follows: TGCGCCAGCAGCCCCGGGACAGAGGCTTGGGGGGAAAAACTGTTTTTT. Translating gives CASSPGTEAWGEKLFF.

The count of this clone is one. The rearrangement links TRBV5-4 to TRBJ1-2; the D gene is possibly TRBD1 (6 bases). The CDR3 covers 16 residues. The V end was cut by 3 bases, the J end by 6 bases, with 21 bases between. In germline, CDR1 is SGHNT, CDR2 YYREEE (reference sequence). CDR3 DNA: TGTGCCAGCAGCTCAAGGGACACGGACTCTGTTCATGGCTACACCTTC. Protein: CASSSRDTDSVHGYTF.

This clone was counted a few times. The CDR3: CASSPGTGFNEQFF. The CDR3, as DNA: TGCGCCAGCAGCCCAGGGACAGGCTTCAATGAGCAGTTCTTC. The J gene is TRBJ2-1, the V gene TRBV5-1; 8 nucleotides line up with TRBD1. Germline assignment: CDR1 SGHRS and CDR2 YFSETQ. Trimming took 4 bases from V and 6 from J; bases not matched to a gene: 6. This CDR3 is built from 14 residues. The entire variable domain, with the rest obtained from reference TRBV5-1 and TRBJ2-1, is as follows: KAGVTQTPRYLIKTRGQQVTLSCSPISGHRSVSWYQQTPGQGLQFLFEYFSETQRNKGNFPGRFSGRQFSNSRSEMNVSTLELGDSALYLCASSPGTGFNEQFFGPGTRLTVL.

The gene calls are TRBV6-6 and TRBJ1-6; no reliable D call. The length of the CDR3 is 13 residues. V lost 6 bases to trimming and J lost 7 bases, with 10 bases between them. Per germline, CDR1 MNHNY and CDR2 SVGAGI (reference sequence). CDR3 nucleotide sequence: TGTGCCAGCAGACCGACTTCCAATTCACCCCTCCACTTT. It translates to CASRPTSNSPLHF.

V is TRBV9 and J is TRBJ2-1, with D possibly TRBD2 on 5 matching bases. The V gene lost 2 bases and the J gene lost 0 bases, with 9 bases spanning the gap. The CDR3 has 15 residues. Germline V gene sequence: CDR1 SGDLS, CDR2 YYNGEE. The CDR3 reads CASSVGAASYNEQFF. The CDR3 coding sequence is TGTGCCAGCAGCGTCGGAGCGGCCTCCTACAATGAGCAGTTCTTC.

The rearrangement uses TRBV13 and TRBJ2-3; D may be TRBD2 (6 bases). V was trimmed by 2 bases and J by 5 bases, leaving 23 bases between them. The CDR3 sequence is 18 residues long. Per the germline V gene, CDR1 is PRHDT and CDR2 is FYEKMQ (reference sequence). Here the CDR3 DNA reads TGTGCCAGCAGCTTAATTACTTCGGCGGGGAGTGCAAGAGATACGCAGTATTTT. This translates into CASSLITSAGSARDTQYF.

This rearrangement joins TRBV30 to TRBJ1-2, with a weak D call TRBD1 (5 bases). This CDR3 region has 15 residues. Germline CDR1 is GTSNPN and CDR2 is SVGIG (reference sequence). The V gene lost 4 bases and the J gene lost 1 base, with 16 bases spanning the gap. CDR3 sequence: CAWTKRDLLNYGYTF. The DNA for the CDR3 is TGTGCCTGGACCAAGAGGGACCTCCTTAACTATGGCTACACCTTC.

This chain joins TRBV30 and TRBJ2-3, with TRBD2 identical over 8 bases. The germline V gene encodes CDR1 GTSNPN and CDR2 SVGIG (reference sequence). The CDR3 has 15 residues. V shed 2 bases and J 5 bases; nucleotides not matched to a gene: 9. Here the CDR3 reads CAWSPAGASGDTQYF. In nucleotides, the CDR3 is TGTGCCTGGAGTCCAGCGGGGGCCTCTGGAGATACGCAGTATTTT.

CDR3 bases: TGTGCCAGCAGTTTATCTCACTACGAGCAGTACTTC. It encodes CASSLSHYEQYF. The V call is TRBV28, the J call TRBJ2-7; D is uncertain. CDR1 is MDHEN, CDR2 SYDVKM, per germline. This CDR3 has 12 amino acids. Trimming took off 1 base at V and 3 bases at J, with 4 bases between the two ends.

The chain uses TRBV27 and TRBJ1-1, with 8 bases that match TRBD1. The CDR3 spans 15 residues. The V and J ends lost 0 bases and 4 bases, in that order; junction bases with no gene match: 4. Germline V gene lookup returns CDR1 MNHEY and CDR2 SMNVEV (reference sequence). The CDR3 nucleotides are TGTGCCAGCAGTTTATCGTGGACAGGGTCCACTGAAGCTTTCTTT. This encodes CASSLSWTGSTEAFF.

The chain carries TRBV19 and TRBJ1-5; tentative D call: TRBD1 (5 bases). The CDR3 totals 14 residues. In germline, CDR1 is LNHDA, CDR2 SQIVND (reference sequence). V lost 3 bases and J lost 6, with 12 bases in between. The CDR3 region is CASSILTERQPQHF. DNA of the CDR3: TGTGCCAGTAGTATCTTGACAGAACGTCAGCCCCAGCATTTT.

The J gene is TRBJ2-1, the V gene TRBV5-1; 8 nucleotides align to TRBD1. V dropped 4 bases and J dropped 1; count of bases not matched to a gene: 4. CDR1 and CDR2 (germline): SGHRS, YFSETQ. The CDR3 is 15 amino acids. CDR3 in DNA: TGCGCCAGCAGCCCTAGACAGGGGTCCTACAATGAGCAGTTCTTC. It yields the protein CASSPRQGSYNEQFF. The variable domain in full, with the rest retrieved from reference TRBV5-1 and TRBJ2-1, is KAGVTQTPRYLIKTRGQQVTLSCSPISGHRSVSWYQQTPGQGLQFLFEYFSETQRNKGNFPGRFSGRQFSNSRSEMNVSTLELGDSALYLCASSPRQGSYNEQFFGPGTRLTVL.

The chain combines TRBV30 with TRBJ2-3, with unresolved D. CDR3 length: 15 amino acids. V was trimmed by 4 bases and J by 3 bases, leaving 17 bases between them. Germline-derived CDR1 and CDR2 are GTSNPN and SVGIG (reference sequence). As DNA, the CDR3 is TGTGCCTGGACGGGCACCCAAGATAATACAGATACGCAGTATTTT. Translated: CAWTGTQDNTDTQYF.

This clone has at least ten counts. The gene calls are TRBV4-1 and TRBJ2-1, with 12 bases matching TRBD2. With V trimmed by 4 bases and J by 5 bases, 9 bases remained unmatched. The CDR3 runs 17 residues. Germline assignment: CDR1 MGHRA and CDR2 YSYEKL. The CDR3, as DNA: TGCGCCAGCAGCCGGACTAGCGGGGCACTACAAAACAATGAGCAGTTCTTC. The encoded protein is CASSRTSGALQNNEQFF.

This clone has at least ten counts. The V call is TRBV7-9, the J call TRBJ2-7; D ambiguous. The V gene's germline CDR1 is SEHNR and CDR2 FQNEAQ (reference sequence). Deletions cut 1 base from V and 9 bases from J, with 13 bases between. This CDR3 comprises 13 residues. CDR3 sequence (DNA): TGTGCCAGCAGCTTAGAAGTATCTGTGGGGCAGTACTTC. This gives the protein CASSLEVSVGQYF.

V usage is TRBV4-2 and J usage is TRBJ2-1; 7 positions match TRBD2. V trimming: 0 bases; J trimming: 7 bases; junction bases outside the gene matches: 6. This CDR3 has 15 residues. The germline CDR1 and CDR2 sequences are LGHNA and YNFKEQ. DNA of the CDR3: TGTGCCAGCAGCCAAGATGGAGGGACTACTAATGAGCAGTTCTTC. It translates to CASSQDGGTTNEQFF.

The chain joins TRBV18 to TRBJ1-6; unclear D gene. The CDR3 is 15 amino acids. V was cut by 3 bases and J by 8 bases, with 14 bases left in between. Germline V lookup: CDR1 KGHSH, CDR2 LQKENI. This CDR3 is CASSPRSGMDSPLHF. The CDR3 region has the DNA TGTGCCAGCTCACCCCGGAGCGGGATGGATTCACCCCTCCACTTT.

This chain uses TRBV6-5 with TRBJ2-1; D possibly matches TRBD1 or TRBD2 (6 bases each). Germline V gives CDR1 MNHEY, CDR2 SVGAGI. The ends were cut back, 7 bases at V and 0 bases at J, with 13 bases in the middle. This CDR3 is 15 amino acids long. The CDR3 region is CASIKGGSSYNEQFF. CDR3 coding DNA: TGTGCCAGCATCAAGGGGGGTAGCTCCTACAATGAGCAGTTCTTC.